Listed below are T cell receptor beta chains from one sample, sequenced in a study of beta chain features in type 1 diabetes. Libraries were prepared by immunoSEQ multiplex PCR; TCRdb keeps only in-frame clonotypes and omits some of them. The sample contains more than 350,000 clones, 9.5% to 12% of which appear only once. The sequenced sample was naive CD4+ T cells from blood. These receptors came from a woman in her late teens or twenties in good health. Each CDR3 is given with its conserved first and last residue. Fields, in order: clone size, V gene, D gene, J gene, CDR3 DNA, CDR3 protein. D genes are given only for firm matches. The size of a clone is reported for some rows only, either as once, few or many, or as a class for expanded clones.

NA,TRBV28,NA,TRBJ1-1,TGTGCCAGCAGTTTATGGGGACTCGCTTTCTTT,CASSLWGLAFF
few,TRBV28,NA,TRBJ1-2,TGTGCCAGCAGTTTATCTTTCGGACTAAACTATGGCTACACCTTC,CASSLSFGLNYGYTF
NA,TRBV5-1,NA,TRBJ2-5,TGCGCCAGCAGCTTGGGCCGGGTCCAAGAGACCCAGTACTTC,CASSLGRVQETQYF
NA,TRBV29-1,NA,TRBJ2-1,TGCAGCGTTGACCCCTTTTCAGCTCCTTCCAGCTCCTACAATGAGCAGTTCTTC,CSVDPFSAPSSSYNEQFF
NA,TRBV5-4,NA,TRBJ1-4,TGTGCCAGCAGCTTGGACGGGACACCTAATGAAAAACTGTTTTTT,CASSLDGTPNEKLFF
few,TRBV2,NA,TRBJ1-1,TGTGCCAGCAGTGAGACAGGTGAAGCTTTCTTT,CASSETGEAFF
few,TRBV7-9,NA,TRBJ2-7,TGTGCCAGCAGCTTAATGGGCGATGGCGAGCAGTACTTC,CASSLMGDGEQYF
NA,TRBV7-2,TRBD1,TRBJ1-5,TGTGCCAGCAGCCCACGACAGGGGAATCAGCCCCAGCATTTT,CASSPRQGNQPQHF
few,TRBV7-9,NA,TRBJ2-1,TGTGCCAGCAGCTTACTACAAGAGCAGTTCTTC,CASSLLQEQFF
few,TRBV30,NA,TRBJ2-3,TGTGCCTGGAGTGTATGGGGCGCTAGCACAGATACGCAGTATTTT,CAWSVWGASTDTQYF
NA,TRBV29-1,NA,TRBJ2-5,TGCAGCGCTGGACGCTTCCAAGAGACCCAGTACTTC,CSAGRFQETQYF
NA,TRBV15,NA,TRBJ1-2,TGTGCCACCAGCAGAGATATGCGGGGGATAGATGGCTACACCTTC,CATSRDMRGIDGYTF
few,TRBV11-2,NA,TRBJ2-3,TGTGCCAGCAGCTATGGGGCAGATACGCAGTATTTT,CASSYGADTQYF
NA,TRBV7-2,TRBD2,TRBJ2-1,TGTGCCAGCAGCTTAGAAGGACTAGCGGGAGCTAATGAGCAGTTCTTC,CASSLEGLAGANEQFF
few,TRBV21-1,NA,TRBJ1-3,TGTGCCAGCAGCAAAGTCTGTGAACGGACAGCAACTGACTCTGGAAACACCATATATTTT,CASSKVCERTATDSGNTIYF
NA,TRBV11-1,NA,TRBJ2-5,TGTGCCAGCAGCCAAGACCCTGGACTGGAAGAGACCCAGTACTTC,CASSQDPGLEETQYF
NA,TRBV2,NA,TRBJ2-3,TGTGCCAGCAGAAAAAATAGCGGCGGGGATACGCAGTATTTT,CASRKNSGGDTQYF
NA,TRBV5-1,NA,TRBJ2-2,TGCGCCAGCAGCCTCCAACCAGACGGGGAGCTGTTTTTT,CASSLQPDGELFF
NA,TRBV5-4,NA,TRBJ2-4,TGTGCCAGCAGCTTGGCCGGGGCCAAAAACATTCAGTACTTC,CASSLAGAKNIQYF
few,TRBV2,NA,TRBJ2-7,TGTGCCAGCAGTGTCGGGGGTTTCCGCGAGCAGTACTTC,CASSVGGFREQYF
few,TRBV7-8,TRBD2,TRBJ2-7,TGTGCCAGCAGCCCTAGCGGGAAGATCTACGAGCAGTACTTC,CASSPSGKIYEQYF
once,TRBV2,NA,TRBJ2-3,TGTGCCAGCAAGTCTCGCGGGGGCTATTACACAGATACGCAGTATTTT,CASKSRGGYYTDTQYF
few,TRBV7-2,NA,TRBJ2-3,TGTGCCAGCAGCTTAGCGTCCCCTACGCAGTATTTT,CASSLASPTQYF
few,TRBV6-6,TRBD1,TRBJ2-1,TGTGCCAGCAGTCTACAGGGGGCAGCCTACAATGAGCAGTTCTTC,CASSLQGAAYNEQFF
NA,TRBV7-3,TRBD1,TRBJ2-1,TGTGCCAGCAGCTCCACAGGGGTCAATGAGCAGTTCTTC,CASSSTGVNEQFF
NA,TRBV11-2,NA,TRBJ2-4,TGTGCCAGCAGCCTAGGACAGCCCAAAAACATTCAGTACTTC,CASSLGQPKNIQYF
few,TRBV6-6,NA,TRBJ2-7,TGTGCCAGCAGATTTCTCTACGAGCAGTACTTC,CASRFLYEQYF
NA,TRBV7-9,TRBD1,TRBJ1-2,TGTGCCAGCAGCTTTATACTAGGACAGGCCGTTGGTGGCTACACCTTC,CASSFILGQAVGGYTF
NA,TRBV29-1,TRBD2,TRBJ2-5,TGCAGCGTTTTAGCGGGGGCAGAGACCCAGTACTTC,CSVLAGAETQYF
few,TRBV29-1,NA,TRBJ2-3,TGCAGCGTTGAAGGGTCAGCAGGCCTAATTTCCGAAACGCAGTATTTT,CSVEGSAGLISETQYF
few,TRBV20-1,NA,TRBJ2-1,TGCAGTGCTAGGACGTTCAATGAGCAGTTCTTC,CSARTFNEQFF
NA,TRBV6-6,NA,TRBJ2-4,TGTGCCTCGGAAGCCAAAAACATTCAGTACTTC,CASEAKNIQYF
NA,TRBV5-6,NA,TRBJ1-4,TGTGCCAGCAGGGAACAGGGCGGTCGTGAAAAACTGTTTTTT,CASREQGGREKLFF